A single sample is the source of the 27 T cell receptor beta chains below, sequenced in a study of T cell repertoires in cytomegalovirus infection. MiXCR, run by TCRdb on the reads, gives a single entry per CDR3 protein. In the table there are a few hundred thousand distinct CDR3 sequences, around 13% of which are singletons. What was sequenced was PBMCs. The receptors come from a human donor in good health (CMV status not recorded). Some clones in this sample may be carry-over from other donors' samples.

This chain connects TRBV24-1 to TRBJ2-1; 10 nucleotides match TRBD2. V was clipped by 3 bases and J by 10 bases; unmatched bases: 5. Germline V gene data show CDR1 as KGHDR and CDR2 as SFDVKD. The CDR3 is made up of 14 amino acids. CDR3 loop: CATSDASGRGEQFF. The CDR3 nucleotides read TGTGCCACCAGTGATGCTAGCGGGAGAGGCGAGCAGTTCTTC.

The chain has TRBV28 and TRBJ1-6, with 7 nucleotides matching TRBD1. J lost 9 bases, V lost 5 bases, and 7 bases had no gene match. CDR3 size: 14 residues. Germline V gene sequence: CDR1 MDHEN, CDR2 SYDVKM. The CDR3 DNA reads TGTGCCAGCAGTCGAGGCAGGGGGATTTCACCCCTCCACTTT. Its protein is CASSRGRGISPLHF.

CDR3 sequence: CSARPGTGREQYF. The CDR3 DNA follows: TGCAGTGCTAGGCCTGGGACCGGTCGCGAGCAGTACTTC. The rearrangement uses TRBV20-1 and TRBJ2-7; D is possibly TRBD1 or TRBD2 (5 bases each). The CDR3 length is 13 residues. V dropped 3 bases and J dropped 6 bases, with 15 bases sitting between them. Per germline, CDR1 DFQATT and CDR2 SNEGSKA (reference sequence).

At least ten counts were recorded for this clonotype. The chain links TRBV7-2 to TRBJ2-1; TRBD1 or TRBD2 may be the D gene (6 bases each). V lost 5 bases and J lost 0, with 14 bases in between. The CDR3 has 16 amino acids. Per the germline V gene, CDR1 is SGHTA and CDR2 is FQGNSA. The CDR3 bases are TGTGCCAGCAGCGCCTCCGGGGGCTCCTCCTACAATGAGCAGTTCTTC. As protein: CASSASGGSSYNEQFF.

This clonotype turned up a few times. CDR3 DNA sequence: TGTGCCAGCAGCTTAACCCGGACTAGCGGGAGCGTCTCCATCTACAATGAGCAGTTCTTC. Translated, it gives CASSLTRTSGSVSIYNEQFF. V usage is TRBV7-2 and J usage is TRBJ2-1; 13 bases are shared with TRBD2. CDR1 is SGHTA, CDR2 FQGNSA, per germline. The CDR3 is 20 residues long. Trimming cost V 2 bases and J 3 bases; bases outside gene matches: 13.

This chain uses TRBV14 with TRBJ2-1; 15 bases line up with TRBD2. V was clipped by 4 bases and J by 6 bases; unmatched bases: 10. This CDR3 comprises 18 residues. From germline, CDR1 is SGHDN and CDR2 FVKESK. This CDR3 is CASSLTPGLAGGGNEQFF. The CDR3 DNA is TGTGCCAGCAGCCTCACGCCGGGACTAGCGGGGGGTGGCAATGAGCAGTTCTTC.

The chain links TRBV28 to TRBJ1-6; D uncertain. The CDR3 runs to 16 residues. Germline assignment: CDR1 MDHEN and CDR2 SYDVKM. V was clipped by 4 bases and J by 1 base, with 11 bases between them. CDR3 nucleotide sequence: TGTGCCAGCAGTTCAACTTCCGGTTCCTATAATTCACCCCTCCACTTT. The encoded protein is CASSSTSGSYNSPLHF.

This clonotype was detected ten times or more. J is TRBJ1-1 and V is TRBV7-2, with unresolved D. The V end lost 4 bases, the J end lost 4 bases, and 10 bases lay between the germline ends. The CDR3 loop spans 13 amino acids. Germline assignment: CDR1 SGHTA and CDR2 FQGNSA. The CDR3 DNA reads as TGTGCCAGCAGCTCGGACGCTGGCACTGAAGCTTTCTTT. The encoded protein is CASSSDAGTEAFF.

This rearrangement joins TRBV27 to TRBJ2-1; tentatively, D is TRBD2 (6 bases). The CDR3 length is 15 residues. Per the germline V gene, CDR1 is MNHEY and CDR2 is SMNVEV (reference sequence). Trimming left V 6 bases short and J 7 bases short, with 19 bases between. CDR3 loop: CASRPLGGAGNEQFF. CDR3 sequence (DNA): TGTGCCAGCAGGCCCCTGGGCGGGGCAGGGAATGAGCAGTTCTTC.

In its sample, this clonotype was seen many times. The chain employs TRBV7-9 and TRBJ2-7; tentatively, D is TRBD2 (6 bases). Germline V CDR1 and CDR2: SEHNR, FQNEAQ (reference sequence). The CDR3 extends over 14 amino acids. V was trimmed by 6 bases and J by 2 bases, leaving 14 bases between them. The CDR3 spells CASSPGVTAYEQYF. CDR3 sequence (DNA): TGTGCCAGCAGTCCGGGGGTTACGGCCTACGAGCAGTACTTC.

This rearrangement joins TRBV7-9 to TRBJ2-3; no definite D call. Trimming removed 5 bases from V and 0 bases from J, with 12 bases in between. Germline V CDR1 and CDR2: SEHNR, FQNEAQ (reference sequence). This CDR3 spans 15 amino acids. Written as DNA, the CDR3 is TGTGCCAGCAGCCGAATTCAGGATAGCACAGATACGCAGTATTTT. Amino acid sequence: CASSRIQDSTDTQYF.

Many counts were recorded for this clonotype. This chain links TRBV7-9 with TRBJ2-5; D perhaps matches TRBD1 (6 bases). Germline CDR1 reads SEHNR; CDR2 reads FQNEAQ (reference sequence). The CDR3 totals 14 residues. V lost 5 bases and J lost 5, with 15 bases in between. CDR3 protein: CASSLRTAGETQYF. The CDR3 DNA reads as TGTGCCAGCAGCCTCCGGACAGCAGGGGAGACCCAGTACTTC. The entire variable domain, with the rest obtained from reference TRBV7-9 and TRBJ2-5, is as follows: DTGVSQNPRHKITKRGQNVTFRCDPISEHNRLYWYRQTLGQGPEFLTYFQNEAQLEKSRLLSDRFSAERPKGSFSTLEIQRTEQGDSAMYLCASSLRTAGETQYFGPGTRLLVL.

The CDR3, as DNA: TGCAGCGTTCGGGGTAGCAATCAGCCCCAGCATTTT. Translated, it gives CSVRGSNQPQHF. The rearrangement joins TRBV29-1 to TRBJ1-5; D remains unclear. V was clipped by 5 bases and J by 0 bases, with 5 bases between them. The CDR3 is 12 amino acids. Germline V lookup: CDR1 SQVTM, CDR2 ANQGSEA.

This clonotype was recorded many times. The rearrangement links TRBV6-2 or TRBV6-3 to TRBJ2-7; TRBD1 matches at 10 bases. This CDR3 has 18 residues. Per germline, CDR1 MNHEY and CDR2 SVGEGT. V was pared by 7 bases and J by 1 base, with 16 bases of the junction left unmatched. CDR3 sequence reads: CASTPGQGRIAGSYEQYF. For the CDR3, the DNA is TGTGCCAGCACCCCGGGACAGGGGAGAATCGCCGGTTCCTACGAGCAGTACTTC.

This clonotype occurred a few times. V usage is TRBV6-2 or TRBV6-3 and J usage is TRBJ2-7, with TRBD1 matching 7 bases. Germline CDR1 MNHEY, CDR2 SVGEGT. V dropped 0 bases and J dropped 2; count of bases not matched to a gene: 4. The CDR3 loop spans 15 amino acids. The CDR3 coding sequence is TGTGCCAGCAGTTACTCGGACAGGTTGGCCTACGAGCAGTACTTC. Translating it yields CASSYSDRLAYEQYF.

This clonotype was recorded a few times. Germline is not matched at one junction end, which may reflect a read error. The CDR3 spells CASGSGLNTEAFF. The CDR3 DNA is TGTGCCAGCGGAAGCGGATTGAATACTGAAGCTTTCTTT. The chain couples TRBV27 to TRBJ1-1, with unresolved D. Germline lookup yields CDR1 MNHEY and CDR2 SMNVEV (reference sequence). The CDR3 consists of 13 residues.

For the CDR3, the DNA is TGCAGTGCTAGCTTGACAGTTAACTATGGCTACACCTTC. It specifies CSASLTVNYGYTF. This chain uses TRBV20-1 with TRBJ1-2, with TRBD1 as a possible D gene (5 bases). The germline V and J ends were trimmed by 3 bases and 1 base, with 9 bases remaining between them. This CDR3 contains 13 residues. Germline V gene sequence: CDR1 DFQATT, CDR2 SNEGSKA (reference sequence).

This clonotype was detected ten times or more. J is TRBJ2-7 and V is TRBV5-6; D assignment may be TRBD1 or TRBD2 (5 bases each). In germline, CDR1 is SGHDT, CDR2 YYEEEE. The CDR3 consists of 13 residues. The V end lost 6 bases, the J end lost 6 bases, and 16 bases lay between the germline ends. The CDR3 loop reads CASTGDDLGEQYF. The CDR3, as DNA: TGTGCCAGCACCGGGGACGACTTGGGCGAGCAGTACTTC.

This clonotype was observed a few times. This chain connects TRBV7-9 to TRBJ2-5; D is possibly TRBD1 or TRBD2 (5 bases each). The CDR3 spans 16 residues. Looked up from germline, CDR1 is SEHNR and CDR2 is FQNEAQ (reference sequence). Trimming took 5 bases from V and 5 from J, leaving 21 bases between them. CDR3 bases: TGTGCCAGCAGCCTAGGGGCACCGGGAAGAGGGGAGACCCAGTACTTC. Amino acid sequence: CASSLGAPGRGETQYF.

CDR3 bases: TGCAGTGCCGGCGGAACTAGCGGGAGGGTTCGGGTCAATGAGCAGTTCTTC. Translating gives CSAGGTSGRVRVNEQFF. This chain links TRBV20-1 with TRBJ2-1; TRBD2 agrees at 13 bases. Germline-derived CDR1 and CDR2 are DFQATT and SNEGSKA (reference sequence). V trimming: 6 bases; J trimming: 6 bases; junction bases outside the gene matches: 14. The length of the CDR3 is 17 residues.

The V and J genes are TRBV7-2 and TRBJ1-5; D might be TRBD1 (6 bases). Trimming stripped 4 bases from V and 4 bases from J, with 14 bases between. The CDR3 is 15 amino acids. Germline assignment: CDR1 SGHTA and CDR2 FQGNSA. The CDR3 is CASSSTRGTNQPQHF. DNA of the CDR3: TGTGCCAGCAGCTCTACCCGTGGGACAAATCAGCCCCAGCATTTT.

The chain combines TRBV7-3 with TRBJ2-2, with D unresolved. Trimming took 5 bases from V and 3 from J, leaving 10 bases between them. The CDR3 spans 14 residues. Germline loops: CDR1 SGHTA, CDR2 FQGTGA. In DNA, the CDR3 is TGTGCCAGCAGCCCTCTCGCGGACACCGGGGAGCTGTTTTTT. Its translation is CASSPLADTGELFF.

This clonotype has just a few counts. The gene calls are TRBV28 and TRBJ1-3; D possibly corresponds to TRBD1 (5 bases). Germline V gene sequence: CDR1 MDHEN, CDR2 SYDVKM. The ends were cut back, 6 bases at V and 1 base at J, with 22 bases in the middle. This CDR3 region has 18 residues. CDR3 coding DNA: TGTGCCAGCAGCCAGCCCGGGACCCTCTCCAAATCTGGAAACACCATATATTTT. Translating it yields CASSQPGTLSKSGNTIYF. The full variable domain, rest sourced from reference TRBV28 and TRBJ1-3, is DVKVTQSSRYLVKRTGEKVFLECVQDMDHENMFWYRQDPGLGLRLIYFSYDVKMKEKGDIPEGYSVSREKKERFSLILESASTNQTSMYLCASSQPGTLSKSGNTIYFGEGSWLTVV.

Ten or more counts support this clonotype. The chain carries TRBV18 and TRBJ2-7, with D perhaps matching TRBD1 or TRBD2 (5 bases each). The CDR3 loop spans 16 amino acids. Deletions cut 4 bases from V and 5 bases from J, with 21 bases between. The germline gives CDR1 KGHSH, CDR2 LQKENI. CDR3 region: CASSRAAGTKINEQYF. CDR3 coding DNA: TGTGCCAGCTCACGAGCCGCAGGGACGAAGATCAACGAGCAGTACTTC.

This clonotype was counted between two and nine times. The chain employs TRBV3-1 and TRBJ1-1; D call uncertain. Trimming removed 5 bases at V and 7 bases at J, with 8 bases between. Germline V gives CDR1 LGHDT, CDR2 YNNKEL (reference sequence). This CDR3 region has 11 residues. The CDR3 sequence: CASSDDIEAFF. Written as DNA, the CDR3 is TGTGCCAGCAGCGACGACATTGAAGCTTTCTTT.

The rearrangement uses TRBV20-1 and TRBJ2-3; TRBD2 agrees at 7 bases. Germline trimming cut 3 bases from V and 5 bases from J; bases unmatched to any gene: 5. Per germline, CDR1 DFQATT and CDR2 SNEGSKA (reference sequence). The CDR3 runs 13 residues. In nucleotides, the CDR3 is TGCAGTGCTAGGGGGGGGAGTCAAGATACGCAGTATTTT. It codes for CSARGGSQDTQYF.

This clonotype was observed a handful of times. The chain recombines TRBV5-5 with TRBJ2-5; D unresolved. The germline V gene encodes CDR1 SGHKS and CDR2 YYEKEE (reference sequence). This CDR3 has 13 amino acids. The V gene lost 2 bases and the J gene lost 2 bases, with 7 bases spanning the gap. The CDR3 DNA is TGTGCCAGCAGCTTACACACGCAAGAGACCCAGTACTTC. Encoded protein: CASSLHTQETQYF.